This note documents a single T cell receptor (beta chain) sequence. Its specificity is not known. This sample was taken from a study of CD8+ T cells in alopecia areata. The wider study: Patients given treatment had severity scored by the percentage of scalp area affected. Study-wide points: Sequencing of scalp tissue also captures the resident alphabeta T cells of normal skin.

Germline CDR1 reads LGHNA; CDR2 reads YSLEER. This CDR3 is 16 amino acids long. The ends lost 4 bases at V and 10 bases at J; junction bases unmatched: 13. Noted treatment: oral pan-JAK inhibitor, 5-10 mg twice daily. Both peripheral blood and punch biopsies of lesional scalp skin were obtained from patients who had alopecia areata. RNA was extracted and reverse transcribed into cDNA as the sequencing template. Clones were read by immunoSEQ multiplex PCR, and TCRdb kept only the in-frame ones, dropping some. This sample yields over 150,000 clones, of which about 60% are seen a single time; approximately 3.4% belongs to the top ten.

The sequence came from a human donor with alopecia areata. The sequencing used CD4+ T cells sorted from blood, collected at week 4, from a patient treated with tofacitinib. This sequence joins TRBV4-3 and TRBJ1-6, with TRBD1 matching 7 bases. CDR3 protein: CASSRRLGGIGSPLHF. CDR3 nucleotides: TGCGCCAGCAGCCGACGGCTAGGGGGCATAGGATCACCCCTCCACTTT.